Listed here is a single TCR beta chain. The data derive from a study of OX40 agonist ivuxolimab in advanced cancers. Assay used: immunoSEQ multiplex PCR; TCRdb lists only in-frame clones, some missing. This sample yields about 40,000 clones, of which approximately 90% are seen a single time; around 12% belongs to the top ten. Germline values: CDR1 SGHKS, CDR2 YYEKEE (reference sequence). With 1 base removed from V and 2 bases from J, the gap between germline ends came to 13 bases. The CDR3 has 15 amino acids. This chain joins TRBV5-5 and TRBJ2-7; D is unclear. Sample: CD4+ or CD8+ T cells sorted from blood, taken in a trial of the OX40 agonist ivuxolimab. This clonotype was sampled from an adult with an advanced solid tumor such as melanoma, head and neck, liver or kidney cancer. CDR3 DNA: TGTGCCAGCAGCTTGTCAGTTGGGAAGACCTACGAGCAGTACTTC. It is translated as CASSLSVGKTYEQYF.